A selection of T cell receptor beta chains follows, all from one sample in a study of shared clonotypes between healthy human individuals. TCRdb keeps only in-frame clones here, not all; method: immunoSEQ multiplex PCR. The sample lists some 2.3 million clones; 85% to 95% were seen once. Specimen: naive CD4+ T cells from PBMCs. These receptors were taken from a man aged 18 to 29 in good health. Some clones in this sample may be carry-over from other donors' samples. Both conserved end residues are part of each CDR3. A D gene is named only where the DNA matches it firmly. Size tells how often a clone was seen (once, few, many) or the class of an expanded clone, and some rows leave it out.

TRBJ1-5 | TRBV4-1 | - | - | TGCGCCAGCAGCCAAGATCAAGGGATACAGCAGCCCCAGCATTTT | CASSQDQGIQQPQHF
TRBJ2-3 | TRBV18 | - | - | TGTGCCAGCTCACCACCCCCTTCAGTGGGAAACGGAGATACGCAGTATTTT | CASSPPPSVGNGDTQYF
TRBJ1-2 | TRBV14 | - | TRBD1 | TGTGCCAGCAGCACTCGACAGGGGGAATTATATGGCTACACCTTC | CASSTRQGELYGYTF
TRBJ2-1 | TRBV5-1 | - | - | TGCGCCAGCAGCCCAGGACGAGCGAGGACTGAGCAGTTCTTC | CASSPGRARTEQFF
TRBJ2-5 | TRBV7-2 | - | - | TGTGCCAGCAGCCAGCGGAGGGGGGAGACCCAGTACTTC | CASSQRRGETQYF
TRBJ2-1 | TRBV11-3 | - | TRBD2 | TGTGCCAGCAGCCTCGGGACTAGCGGGATCGAGGGGCGGGAGCAGTTCTTC | CASSLGTSGIEGREQFF
TRBJ2-3 | TRBV5-1 | - | TRBD1 | TGCGCCAGCAGCTCAGGACAGGGGGCGATGTGGAATACGCAGTATTTT | CASSSGQGAMWNTQYF
TRBJ2-3 | TRBV6-1 | - | TRBD1 | TGTGCCAGCAGTGAAGCGGACAGGAAAAGCACAGATACGCAGTATTTT | CASSEADRKSTDTQYF
TRBJ1-2 | TRBV9 | - | - | TGTGCCAGCAGCGTATCGGTAGGGCTTAACTATGGCTACACCTTC | CASSVSVGLNYGYTF
TRBJ1-1 | TRBV29-1 | - | - | TGCAGCGTTGCCAGGGGTAGTACTGAAGCTTTCTTT | CSVARGSTEAFF
TRBJ1-3 | TRBV2 | - | - | TGTGCCAGCAGTGTAGACGGGGGGCAAGGAAACACCATATATTTT | CASSVDGGQGNTIYF
TRBJ1-4 | TRBV2 | - | - | TGTGCCAGCAGCCTCCAGGGCGAAAAACTGTTTTTT | CASSLQGEKLFF
TRBJ2-7 | TRBV7-2 | - | TRBD2 | TGTGCCAGCAGCTTAGCTGGACTAGCGATTTCCTACGAGCAGTACTTC | CASSLAGLAISYEQYF
TRBJ2-7 | TRBV11-2 | - | TRBD2 | TGTGCCAGCAGCTATACAACTAGCGGGGCACCCTACGAGCAGTACTTC | CASSYTTSGAPYEQYF
TRBJ2-1 | TRBV28 | - | TRBD1 | TGTGCCAGCCCACACCCCCTGGACAGGGGGCAGTTCTTC | CASPHPLDRGQFF
TRBJ2-7 | TRBV5-4 | once | TRBD1 | TGTGCCAGCAGCTTCGCCGGGACAGGGTTTCCCTACGAGCAGTACTTC | CASSFAGTGFPYEQYF
TRBJ2-1 | TRBV7-9 | - | - | TGTGCCAGTACCCCCGGACCCAGCTCCTACAATGAGCAGTTCTTC | CASTPGPSSYNEQFF
TRBJ2-1 | TRBV30 | - | - | TGTGCCTGGACCGGAGACGGTGAGCAGTTCTTC | CAWTGDGEQFF
TRBJ2-7 | TRBV7-8 | - | - | TGTGCCAGCAGCTTGGACCGCCAATCCTACGAGCAGTACTTC | CASSLDRQSYEQYF
TRBJ2-1 | TRBV5-4 | - | TRBD1 | TGTGCCAGCAGCCGGACAGGGCTTTTACTGTTCTTC | CASSRTGLLLFF
TRBJ2-1 | TRBV25-1 | - | - | TGTGCCAGCAGTGACCTGACAGGGAGGGCCTACAATGAGCAGTTCTTC | CASSDLTGRAYNEQFF
TRBJ2-7 | TRBV5-1 | - | - | TGCGCCAGCAGCTTCATAAGAGGGAACGAGCAGTACTTC | CASSFIRGNEQYF
TRBJ2-2 | TRBV5-6 | - | - | TGTGCCAGCAGCTTAACAGGGAACACCGGGGAGCTGTTTTTT | CASSLTGNTGELFF
TRBJ1-4 | TRBV30 | - | - | TGTGCCTGGAGAGGGGCAACTAATGAAAAACTGTTTTTT | CAWRGATNEKLFF
TRBJ2-7 | TRBV7-2 | - | - | TGTGCCAGCAGCTTATGGTTCGGCTACGAGCAGTACTTC | CASSLWFGYEQYF
TRBJ2-5 | TRBV5-4 | - | TRBD2 | TGTGCCAGCAGCGGTAGCGGGGGAGAGACCCAGTACTTC | CASSGSGGETQYF
TRBJ2-6 | TRBV19 | - | - | TGTGCCAGTAGTTCCCCTCTGTATGTCTCTGGGGCCAACGTCCTGACTTTC | CASSSPLYVSGANVLTF
TRBJ1-1 | TRBV5-4 | - | - | TGTGCCAGCAGCCAAGATGCTGCCCCGGGAGGCACTGAAGCTTTCTTT | CASSQDAAPGGTEAFF
TRBJ2-7 | TRBV5-1 | - | TRBD2 | TGCGCCAGCAGCTTGGCCACTAGCGGGAGGGCCTACGAGCAGTACTTC | CASSLATSGRAYEQYF
TRBJ1-3 | TRBV7-6 | - | - | TGTGCCAGCAGCTTAAGTCAGGGAGGCTCTGGAAACACCATATATTTT | CASSLSQGGSGNTIYF
TRBJ2-7 | TRBV11-2 | - | - | TGTGCCAGCAGCTTAGTCGCAGGGAGCTCCTACGAGCAGTACTTC | CASSLVAGSSYEQYF
TRBJ2-6 | TRBV2 | few | - | TGTGCCAGCAGTGAAGCGCTTCCTGGGGCCAACGTCCTGACTTTC | CASSEALPGANVLTF
TRBJ1-1 | TRBV19 | - | - | TGTGCCAGTAGTATCGTTTCGGGCAGTAACACTGAAGCTTTCTTT | CASSIVSGSNTEAFF
TRBJ1-2 | TRBV4-1 | - | TRBD1 | TGCGCCAGCAGCCAAGAAAAGGTCAGGGGGAACTATGGCTACACCTTC | CASSQEKVRGNYGYTF
TRBJ2-3 | TRBV7-9 | - | - | TGTGCCAGCAGCTTTAAGGGCACGGGCTCTAAAGATACGCAGTATTTT | CASSFKGTGSKDTQYF
TRBJ2-1 | TRBV7-9 | - | TRBD1 | TGTGCCAGCAGCCACCGGGACAGGGTTGGTAGGTCCTACAATGAGCAGTTCTTC | CASSHRDRVGRSYNEQFF
TRBJ1-2 | TRBV7-9 | - | TRBD1 | TGTGCCAGCAGCTCATCCGGGACAGACTATGGCTACACCTTC | CASSSSGTDYGYTF
TRBJ1-2 | TRBV27 | - | TRBD1 | TGTGCCAGCAGTTTATCCTCCTGGACAGGGGAACATGGCTACACCTTC | CASSLSSWTGEHGYTF
TRBJ2-5 | TRBV5-1 | - | TRBD1 | TGCGCCAGCAGCCACGGACAGGGGAGGGAGACCCAGTACTTC | CASSHGQGRETQYF
TRBJ2-1 | TRBV7-3 | - | - | TGTGCCAGCAGCATTAGGGGAAATGAGCAGTTCTTC | CASSIRGNEQFF
TRBJ1-1 | TRBV6-4 | - | TRBD1 | TGTGCCAGCCGCATACAGGGGTTTTCCACTGAAGCTTTCTTT | CASRIQGFSTEAFF
TRBJ2-7 | TRBV7-9 | - | - | TGTGCCAGCAGCTTGGCGATCTACGAGCAGTACTTC | CASSLAIYEQYF
TRBJ2-3 | TRBV7-2 | - | - | TGTGCCAGCACCCTGGGGTCTAGCATAGATACGCAGTATTTT | CASTLGSSIDTQYF
TRBJ1-2 | TRBV7-2 | - | - | TGTGCCAGCAGCCCAGGGTTTCGGTATGGCTACACCTTC | CASSPGFRYGYTF
TRBJ2-1 | TRBV28 | - | TRBD2 | TGTGCCAGCAGAAAACTAGCGGGGTTCTACAATGAGCAGTTCTTC | CASRKLAGFYNEQFF
TRBJ1-5 | TRBV7-2 | - | - | TGTGCCAGCAGCCCCAGGGCAGGCAATCAGCCCCAGCATTTT | CASSPRAGNQPQHF
TRBJ2-2 | TRBV6-5 | - | - | TGTGCCAGCAGCATAGGAGTATTAACCGGGGAGCTGTTTTTT | CASSIGVLTGELFF
TRBJ2-7 | TRBV5-5 | - | TRBD2 | TGTGCCAGCAGCCGGACTAGCGGCTCTTACGAGCAGTACTTC | CASSRTSGSYEQYF
TRBJ1-4 | TRBV5-1 | once | - | TGCGCCAGCAGCTTGGAGGGGCTAGGTGAAAAACTGTTTTTT | CASSLEGLGEKLFF
TRBJ1-5 | TRBV28 | - | - | TGTGCCAGCAGTTTTCGACAGACGCATAGCAATCAGCCCCAGCATTTT | CASSFRQTHSNQPQHF